These 12 T cell receptor beta chains share one sample of origin, sequenced in a study of blood T cell repertoires in COVID-19. Data came from immunoSEQ multiplex PCR; TCRdb stores just in-frame clones and leaves some out. Among about 280,000 clones listed, over 75% were seen once. Specimen: peripheral blood. All receptors come from a human donor in a cohort sampled during active COVID-19.

This rearrangement joins TRBV5-5 to TRBJ2-7, with D possibly being TRBD2 (6 bases). Trimming stripped 0 bases from V and 7 bases from J, with 14 bases between. The CDR3 sequence is 14 residues long. The germline V gene encodes CDR1 SGHKS and CDR2 YYEKEE (reference sequence). The CDR3 is CASSLGRAKMEQYF. The CDR3 DNA is TGTGCCAGCAGCTTGGGGAGGGCGAAGATGGAGCAGTACTTC.

V gene TRBV7-2 combines with J gene TRBJ2-1, with TRBD1 matching over 8 bases. This CDR3 has 12 residues. J was trimmed by 10 bases and V by 4 bases; bases with no gene match: 3. Germline V gives CDR1 SGHTA, CDR2 FQGNSA. The CDR3 sequence: CASSSRGREQFF. DNA of the CDR3: TGTGCCAGCAGCTCCAGGGGGCGCGAGCAGTTCTTC. The whole variable domain, remainder taken from reference TRBV7-2 and TRBJ2-1, is GAGVSQSPSNKVTEKGKDVELRCDPISGHTALYWYRQSLGQGLEFLIYFQGNSAPDKSGLPSDRFSAERTGGSVSTLTIQRTQQEDSAVYLCASSSRGREQFFGPGTRLTVL.

This chain uses TRBV3-1 (or the pseudogene TRBV3-2) with TRBJ2-1; D not resolved. V dropped 0 bases and J dropped 6 bases, with 12 bases sitting between them. Looked up from germline, CDR1 is LGHDT and CDR2 is YNNKEL (reference sequence). The CDR3 runs 15 residues. CDR3 residues: CASSQDLRVTNEQFF. The CDR3 DNA reads as TGTGCCAGCAGCCAAGATTTGAGAGTAACCAATGAGCAGTTCTTC.

A few counts support this clone. The rearrangement uses TRBV4-3 and TRBJ2-1, with a tentative D call TRBD2 (5 bases). Germline V gene lookup returns CDR1 LGHNA and CDR2 YSLEER. This CDR3 is built from 17 residues. The V end was cut by 0 bases, the J end by 1 base, with 13 bases between. The CDR3 protein is CASSQDQASLSYNEQFF. The CDR3 nucleotides read TGCGCCAGCAGCCAAGATCAGGCTAGCTTATCCTACAATGAGCAGTTCTTC.

The chain carries TRBV6-5 and TRBJ2-4, with 7 positions matching TRBD1. CDR1 is MNHEY and CDR2 is SVGAGI in the germline V gene. The CDR3 has 15 residues. Germline trimming cut 8 bases from V and 0 bases from J; bases unmatched to any gene: 7. The CDR3 region has the DNA TGTGCCAGCCAGGGACAGCAATTAGCCAAAAACATTCAGTACTTC. Its protein is CASQGQQLAKNIQYF.

The V call is TRBV29-1, the J call TRBJ2-7; 8 positions match TRBD1. Germline V gives CDR1 SQVTM, CDR2 ANQGSEA. With V trimmed by 3 bases and J by 4 bases, 8 bases remained unmatched. The CDR3 runs to 14 residues. DNA for the CDR3: TGCAGCGTTGAGTTCCCAGGGGGCTTGTACGAGCAGTACTTC. Amino acids: CSVEFPGGLYEQYF.

V and J are TRBV5-5 and TRBJ2-7; a weak D match, TRBD2 (5 bases). There are 13 residues in the CDR3. Germline CDR1 is SGHKS and CDR2 is YYEKEE (reference sequence). Trimming shortened V by 4 bases and J by 2 bases, and 10 bases separated the two germline ends. The CDR3 coding sequence is TGTGCCAGCAGCCTATCCGGGGCCTACGAGCAGTACTTC. This codes for CASSLSGAYEQYF. Full variable domain (remainder filled in from reference TRBV5-5 and TRBJ2-7): DAGVTQSPTHLIKTRGQQVTLRCSPISGHKSVSWYQQVLGQGPQFIFQYYEKEERGRGNFPDRFSARQFPNYSSELNVNALLLGDSALYLCASSLSGAYEQYFGPGTRLTVT.

The chain couples TRBV4-2 to TRBJ2-2, with a possible D match to TRBD2 (6 bases). This CDR3 region has 16 residues. In germline, CDR1 is LGHNA, CDR2 YNFKEQ. Trimming pared 1 base from V and 1 base from J, leaving 10 bases between. The CDR3, as DNA: TGTGCCAGCAGCCAAGCCGGGACTTTGAACACCGGGGAGCTGTTTTTT. Translating gives CASSQAGTLNTGELFF.

This sequence joins TRBV14 and TRBJ1-1, with D perhaps matching TRBD1 (6 bases). This CDR3 is built from 16 residues. Germline CDR1 and CDR2: SGHDN and FVKESK. V dropped 2 bases and J dropped 11 bases, with 24 bases sitting between them. The CDR3 loop is CASSQRGTGQSQWAFF. For the CDR3, the DNA is TGTGCCAGCAGCCAAAGGGGCACAGGGCAGTCCCAATGGGCTTTCTTT.

The chain links TRBV10-1 to TRBJ2-1; D might be TRBD1 (6 bases). The CDR3 covers 15 residues. Germline lookup yields CDR1 WNHNN and CDR2 SYGVQD (reference sequence). V was clipped by 2 bases and J by 7 bases, with 15 bases between them. CDR3 in DNA: TGCGCCAGCAGTGAGGGGGGCAGGGTAAGGAATGAGCAGTTCTTC. Its translation is CASSEGGRVRNEQFF.

This chain uses TRBV3-1 (or the pseudogene TRBV3-2) with TRBJ1-5, with D possibly being TRBD1 (6 bases). Trimming removed 4 bases from V and 6 bases from J, with 16 bases in between. CDR1 LGHDT and CDR2 YNNKEL come from the germline V gene (reference sequence). This CDR3 region has 15 residues. The CDR3 region has the DNA TGTGCCAGCAGCCGCGGACAGACCAGGGCTCAGCCCCAGCATTTT. This encodes CASSRGQTRAQPQHF.

The V and J genes are TRBV29-1 and TRBJ2-2, with D possibly TRBD1 on 5 matching bases. The CDR3 consists of 11 residues. Germline-derived CDR1 and CDR2 are SQVTM and ANQGSEA. V dropped 7 bases and J dropped 5 bases, with 8 bases sitting between them. The CDR3 protein is CSARETGELFF. CDR3 DNA: TGCAGCGCCAGGGAAACCGGGGAGCTGTTTTTT.